The rows below give T cell receptor beta chains drawn from one sample of a study of human T cells and chemical hapten exposure. From the RACE reads, TCRdb called clonotypes with MiXCR, one entry per CDR3 protein. The table lists tens of thousands of distinct CDR3 sequences, around 10% of them singletons. This specimen was whole blood, taken in connection with sensitization to the hapten diphenylcyclopropenone (DPC). Source of these receptors: a woman in her twenties or thirties with alopecia areata. Some clones in this sample may be carry-over from other donors' samples. Both conserved end residues are trimmed from each CDR3. Fields, in order: V gene, clone size, J gene, CDR3 protein. Size tells how often a clone was seen (once, few, many) or the class of an expanded clone, and some rows leave it out.

V: TRBV7-8
size: few
J: TRBJ1-5
CDR3: ASTPYPRSGGNQPQH

V: TRBV7-9
size: -
J: TRBJ1-5
CDR3: ASSPTDTSNQPQH

V: TRBV7-9
size: few
J: TRBJ1-6
CDR3: ASSLGGWGPEAPLH

V: TRBV6-5
size: -
J: TRBJ1-3
CDR3: ASSYSGAPGNTIY

V: TRBV7-9
size: -
J: TRBJ1-5
CDR3: ASSRGTGGSQH

V: TRBV3-1
size: many
J: TRBJ1-1
CDR3: ASSLPSGGNTEAF

V: TRBV11-2
size: -
J: TRBJ1-6
CDR3: ASSLEGNSPLH

V: TRBV10-3
size: -
J: TRBJ1-6
CDR3: AAGDSSNSPLH

V: TRBV19
size: few
J: TRBJ1-2
CDR3: ASSIIPRGNYGYT

V: TRBV28
size: -
J: TRBJ2-1
CDR3: ASSKGLAGVEF

V: TRBV11-2
size: many
J: TRBJ2-1
CDR3: ASSLNRQGTSSYNEQF

V: TRBV20-1
size: many
J: TRBJ1-2
CDR3: SANTGNDGYT

V: TRBV4-1
size: few
J: TRBJ2-3
CDR3: ASSQDRTLGADTQY

V: TRBV6-5
size: few
J: TRBJ1-3
CDR3: ASSLGQLSSGNTIY

V: TRBV7-2
size: many
J: TRBJ1-1
CDR3: ASRTGGAEAF

V: TRBV6-5
size: -
J: TRBJ2-2
CDR3: ASSYNGANTGELF

V: TRBV11-2
size: many
J: TRBJ1-1
CDR3: ASSTGTGNTEAF

V: TRBV6-5
size: many
J: TRBJ2-2
CDR3: ASSGQGAGELF

V: TRBV28
size: -
J: TRBJ1-1
CDR3: ASRIRSNTEAF

V: TRBV15
size: few
J: TRBJ2-3
CDR3: ATSRDIAGGPGWDTQY

V: TRBV11-1
size: once
J: TRBJ2-1
CDR3: ASSPTWNEQF

V: TRBV4-1
size: -
J: TRBJ2-7
CDR3: ASSQSGKASYEQY

V: TRBV4-1
size: many
J: TRBJ1-5
CDR3: ASSQGAGEPQH

V: TRBV10-3
size: once
J: TRBJ1-4
CDR3: AISLDRGREKLF

V: TRBV5-1
size: few
J: TRBJ1-4
CDR3: ASSSGRADEKLF

V: TRBV28
size: many
J: TRBJ1-2
CDR3: ASSLGGSRNYGYT

V: TRBV12-3/TRBV12-4
size: -
J: TRBJ1-4
CDR3: ASSLQGAEEKLF

V: TRBV3-1
size: -
J: TRBJ1-6
CDR3: ASSQFGGSPLH

V: TRBV11-2
size: many
J: TRBJ2-7
CDR3: ASSLSAGTGGAAQY

V: TRBV5-1
size: -
J: TRBJ1-1
CDR3: ASSSLGTNTEAF

V: TRBV5-6
size: many
J: TRBJ1-1
CDR3: ASSLPGNTEAF

V: TRBV29-1
size: many
J: TRBJ2-1
CDR3: SFGLAGGYNEQF